A single sample is the source of the 14 T cell receptor beta chains below, sequenced in a study of blood T cell repertoires in COVID-19. Data came from immunoSEQ multiplex PCR; TCRdb stores just in-frame clones and leaves some out. This table has around 58,000 clones, over 65% appearing once. Input material: peripheral blood. Receptors were obtained from a human donor in a cohort sampled during active COVID-19.

The V and J genes are TRBV30 and TRBJ1-1; D uncertain. The CDR3 sequence is 13 residues long. V shed 2 bases and J shed 4 bases, with 11 bases lying between them. Germline-derived CDR1 and CDR2 are GTSNPN and SVGIG (reference sequence). The CDR3 sequence is CAWSPYSGTEAFF. The CDR3 region has the DNA TGTGCCTGGAGTCCCTATTCCGGCACTGAAGCTTTCTTT.

The chain joins TRBV1 to TRBJ1-1. TRBV1 is flagged as a pseudogene. The CDR3 is 14 amino acids. CDR3 region: CTSSLRFMNTEAFF. CDR3 sequence (DNA): TGCACCAGCAGCCTACGGTTCATGAACACTGAAGCTTTCTTT.

The V call is TRBV5-1, the J call TRBJ2-7, with D unclear. The CDR3 has 13 amino acids. The V and J ends lost 4 bases and 3 bases respectively, with 11 bases between them. Germline CDR1 and CDR2: SGHRS and YFSETQ. The CDR3 DNA reads TGCGCCAGCAGCCCCAGTCCAGGCTACGAGCAGTACTTC. Protein: CASSPSPGYEQYF.

The CDR3 region has the DNA TGTGCCAGCAGCACGGGACAGGGGTACGAGCAGTACTTC. Encoded protein: CASSTGQGYEQYF. V usage is TRBV7-2 and J usage is TRBJ2-7; 10 positions match TRBD1. The CDR3 length is 13 residues. Trimming took 5 bases from V and 4 from J; bases not matched to a gene: 2. From germline, CDR1 is SGHTA and CDR2 FQGNSA.

The rearrangement links TRBV6-6 to TRBJ1-1, with TRBD1 matching 8 bases. CDR1 and CDR2 from the germline V gene are MNHNY and SVGAGI (reference sequence). The CDR3 is 14 amino acids. Unmatched junction bases numbered 10, after V lost 6 bases and J lost 7 bases. The CDR3 spells CASSYDRGTVEAFF. CDR3 nucleotides: TGTGCCAGCAGCTACGACAGGGGTACGGTTGAAGCTTTCTTT.

V usage is TRBV18 and J usage is TRBJ2-7, with a possible D match to TRBD2 (5 bases). Trimming stripped 0 bases from V and 1 base from J, with 16 bases between. Germline V gene data show CDR1 as KGHSH and CDR2 as LQKENI. This CDR3 spans 17 amino acids. CDR3 coding DNA: TGTGCCAGCTCACCACCGGCCCGGGAACGTATATCCTACGAGCAGTACTTC. Translated: CASSPPARERISYEQYF.

The rearrangement joins TRBV2 to TRBJ2-1, with D tentatively TRBD1 (5 bases). CDR3 length: 14 residues. The germline gives CDR1 SNHLY, CDR2 FYNNEI. V dropped 8 bases and J dropped 0 bases, with 11 bases sitting between them. The CDR3 protein is CASRARVSYNEQFF. The CDR3 region has the DNA TGTGCCAGCCGGGCCAGGGTCTCCTACAATGAGCAGTTCTTC.

The chain links TRBV2 to TRBJ1-2; D remains unclear. The V gene's germline CDR1 is SNHLY and CDR2 FYNNEI. Trimming took 6 bases from V and 0 from J, leaving 11 bases between them. This CDR3 is built from 14 residues. CDR3 nucleotides: TGTGCCAGCAGAATCCAGATTTCTAACTATGGCTACACCTTC. Protein: CASRIQISNYGYTF.

The chain joins TRBV11-3 to TRBJ2-2, with 10 bases aligning to TRBD1. V trimming: 1 base; J trimming: 9 bases; junction bases outside the gene matches: 11. CDR3 length: 17 residues. Germline CDR1 reads SGHNT; CDR2 reads YENEEA. The CDR3 region is CASSLGGAGQGNRELFF. The DNA for the CDR3 is TGTGCCAGCAGCTTAGGCGGAGCGGGACAGGGGAACCGGGAGCTGTTTTTT.

The chain employs TRBV6-1 and TRBJ1-2; D unclear. Trimming stripped 0 bases from V and 3 bases from J, with 5 bases between. The CDR3 consists of 13 residues. The germline CDR1 and CDR2 sequences are MNHNS and SASEGT. This CDR3 reads CASSEARDYGYTF. The DNA of the CDR3 is TGTGCCAGCAGTGAAGCCCGGGACTATGGCTACACCTTC.

J is TRBJ1-1 and V is TRBV6-2 or TRBV6-3, with TRBD1 matching over 10 bases. V was clipped by 6 bases and J by 1 base; unmatched bases: 8. CDR1 and CDR2 (germline): MNHEY, SVGEGT. This CDR3 is 16 amino acids long. The CDR3 region has the DNA TGTGCCAGCAGCCCGGACAGGGGGAGTTGGAACACTGAAGCTTTCTTT. This sequence encodes CASSPDRGSWNTEAFF.

This clone was found once. The chain is built from TRBV20-1 and TRBJ1-2; no firm D call. This CDR3 has 10 amino acids. Trimming pared 6 bases from V and 7 bases from J, leaving 9 bases between. Germline assignment: CDR1 DFQATT and CDR2 SNEGSKA (reference sequence). The CDR3 coding sequence is TGCAGTGCACCCCAGGTTGGCTACACCTTC. Protein sequence: CSAPQVGYTF.

J is TRBJ1-4 and V is TRBV18; maybe TRBD1 (5 bases). This CDR3 spans 14 amino acids. Germline values: CDR1 KGHSH, CDR2 LQKENI. The germline V and J ends were trimmed by 6 bases and 0 bases, with 8 bases remaining between them. The CDR3 here is CASSVTATNEKLFF. In DNA form, the CDR3 reads TGTGCCAGCTCCGTGACAGCAACTAATGAAAAACTGTTTTTT.

This rearrangement joins TRBV6-5 to TRBJ2-1; D might be TRBD1 (6 bases). The V end lost 2 bases, the J end lost 5 bases, and 13 bases lay between the germline ends. In germline, CDR1 is MNHEY, CDR2 SVGAGI. The CDR3 contains 15 residues. CDR3 nucleotides: TGTGCCAGCAGTTACGGGACACTTCAAGACAATGAGCAGTTCTTC. Amino acid sequence: CASSYGTLQDNEQFF.